Shown below are 3 T cell receptor beta chains from a single sample sequenced in a study of cytomegalovirus exposure and HLA in healthy donors. It was with 60 Vbeta and 13 Jbeta primers that the PCR ran. Only in-frame clones appear in the TCRdb table, and some are missing; sequencing was by immunoSEQ multiplex PCR. The repertoire includes some 140,000 clones, 75% to 85% of them detected once, and roughly 8% sits in the top ten. Source material: PBMCs. The receptors shown here come from a man aged 25 to 40 in good health and CMV-seropositive.

V usage is TRBV19 and J usage is TRBJ2-3; 8 bases are a match to TRBD2. From germline, CDR1 is LNHDA and CDR2 SQIVND (reference sequence). The V gene end was trimmed by 3 bases and the J gene end by 6 bases; junction bases not matched to a gene: 8. The length of the CDR3 is 15 residues. The CDR3 DNA reads TGTGCCAGTAGTATTGGGACTAGGACGGGTGATACGCAGTATTTT. Its protein is CASSIGTRTGDTQYF. Based on the CDR3 plus reference TRBV19 and TRBJ2-3, the full variable domain is DGGITQSPKYLFRKEGQNVTLSCEQNLNHDAMYWYRQDPGQGLRLIYYSQIVNDFQKGDIAEGYSVSREKKESFPLTVTSAQKNPTAFYLCASSIGTRTGDTQYFGPGTRLTVL.

V usage is TRBV5-4 and J usage is TRBJ1-2, with 8 bases fitting TRBD1. CDR1 is SGHNT, CDR2 YYREEE, per germline (reference sequence). The V gene end was trimmed by 4 bases and the J gene end by 10 bases; junction bases not matched to a gene: 12. CDR3 length: 14 residues. CDR3 amino acids: CASSQPGQGGPYTF. The CDR3 DNA sequence: TGTGCCAGCAGCCAGCCCGGACAGGGTGGCCCCTACACCTTC.

This chain connects TRBV29-1 to TRBJ1-2, with a possible D match to TRBD1 (5 bases). This CDR3 has 13 amino acids. V lost 3 bases and J lost 0, with 8 bases in between. Germline V gives CDR1 SQVTM, CDR2 ANQGSEA. Here the CDR3 DNA reads TGCAGCGTTGAGGCAGGGCCTAACTATGGCTACACCTTC. Amino acids: CSVEAGPNYGYTF.